The T cell receptor beta chain described here comes from a study of CD8+CD57+ T cells in acquired aplastic anemia. V was pared by 7 bases and J by 2 bases, with 5 bases between. The CDR3 has 11 amino acids. Germline V CDR1 and CDR2: LNHDA, SQIVND (reference sequence). Genomic DNA provided the template from which TCR beta VDJ and CDR3 profiles were obtained. TCRdb re-derived calls from the reads in MiXCR, one entry per CDR3 protein. This sample yields approximately 470,000 distinct CDR3 sequences, of which around 30% are seen a single time; under 0.95% belongs to the top ten. Ten or more counts support this clonotype. Sequencing was done on patients that had shown CD8+CD57+ cell expansion by flow cytometry.

Specimen: sorted CD4+, CD8+, or CD8+CD57+ T cells (not recorded which) from PBMCs. The V call is TRBV19, the J call TRBJ1-2; no reliable D call. This clonotype was sampled from a human donor with aplastic anemia. Here the CDR3 DNA reads TGTGCCAGTAACAAAAACTATGGCTACACCTTC. Amino acid sequence: CASNKNYGYTF.